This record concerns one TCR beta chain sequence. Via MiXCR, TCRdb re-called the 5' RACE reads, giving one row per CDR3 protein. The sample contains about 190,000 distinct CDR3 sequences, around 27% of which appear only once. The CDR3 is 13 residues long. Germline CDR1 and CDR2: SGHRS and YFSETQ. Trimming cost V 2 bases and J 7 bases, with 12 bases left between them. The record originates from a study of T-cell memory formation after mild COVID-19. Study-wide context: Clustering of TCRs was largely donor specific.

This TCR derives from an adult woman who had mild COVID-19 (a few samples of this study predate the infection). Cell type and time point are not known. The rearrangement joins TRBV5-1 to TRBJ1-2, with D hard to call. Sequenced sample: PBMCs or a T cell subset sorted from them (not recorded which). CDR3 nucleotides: TGCGCCAGCAGCTTCCACCCATCTGGTGGCTACACCTTC. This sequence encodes CASSFHPSGGYTF. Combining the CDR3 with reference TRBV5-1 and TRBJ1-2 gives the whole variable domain KAGVTQTPRYLIKTRGQQVTLSCSPISGHRSVSWYQQTPGQGLQFLFEYFSETQRNKGNFPGRFSGRQFSNSRSEMNVSTLELGDSALYLCASSFHPSGGYTFGSGTRLTVV.